One sample yielded the 21 T cell receptor beta chains listed below, sequenced in a study of lymphopenia after photon versus proton radiotherapy. The repertoire was sequenced with immunoSEQ multiplex PCR; TCRdb's copy has only in-frame clones and lacks some. The sample holds tens of thousands of clones, 80% to 90% seen once. Specimen: peripheral blood, collected from a patient treated with proton-based radiotherapy. These receptors were collected from a woman aged 55-70 years with cholangiocarcinoma. Some clones in this sample may be carry-over from other donors' samples.

The J gene is TRBJ1-1, the V gene TRBV6-5; no clear D gene. The CDR3 runs to 14 residues. Germline CDR1 reads MNHEY; CDR2 reads SVGAGI. V dropped 6 bases and J dropped 5 bases, with 16 bases sitting between them. The CDR3 sequence: CASSPGLHGTEAFF. The CDR3, as DNA: TGTGCCAGCAGCCCCGGGCTTCATGGGACTGAAGCTTTCTTT.

This clone occurred once. The genes are TRBV30 and TRBJ1-1; no reliable D call. This CDR3 has 14 residues. The V end lost 2 bases, the J end lost 1 base, and 11 bases lay between the germline ends. Looked up from germline, CDR1 is GTSNPN and CDR2 is SVGIG (reference sequence). The CDR3 region is CAWSKTQTNTEAFF. The CDR3 DNA reads TGTGCCTGGAGTAAGACACAGACGAACACTGAAGCTTTCTTT.

This clone has more than one count but fewer than ten. The J gene is TRBJ2-1, the V gene TRBV7-9, with 9 bases fitting TRBD2. With V trimmed by 3 bases and J by 1 base, 10 bases remained unmatched. This CDR3 contains 18 residues. CDR1 SEHNR and CDR2 FQNEAQ come from the germline V gene (reference sequence). CDR3 bases: TGTGCCAGCAGCTTCTTAGCGGGGGCCGGCGGTTCCTACAATGAGCAGTTCTTC. Translating gives CASSFLAGAGGSYNEQFF.

The chain couples TRBV9 to TRBJ1-3, with TRBD1 matching 7 bases. The CDR3 consists of 15 residues. Germline V gene data show CDR1 as SGDLS and CDR2 as YYNGEE. The junction had 8 bases not matched to a gene; V was cut back by 3 bases and J by 5 bases. The CDR3 DNA sequence: TGTGCCAGCAGCGAAAGACAGGGTGGGAGAAACACCATATATTTT. It specifies CASSERQGGRNTIYF.

As concerns this clone: Compared with germline, one end of the junction differs, possibly owing to a read error. The rearrangement uses TRBV7-7 and TRBJ1-1; TRBD1 is a possible D gene (5 bases). The CDR3 spans 13 residues. Per the germline V gene, CDR1 is SSHAT and CDR2 is FNYEAQ (reference sequence). This CDR3 reads CASSRQTNTEAFF. In nucleotides, the CDR3 is TGTGCTAGCAGCAGACAGACGAACACTGAAGCTTTCTTT.

This clone came up once. The genes are TRBV5-1 and TRBJ2-2; D might be TRBD1 (6 bases). The length of the CDR3 is 15 residues. Germline CDR1 reads SGHRS; CDR2 reads YFSETQ. The V end lost 2 bases, the J end lost 1 base, and 9 bases lay between the germline ends. CDR3: CASSFRQENTGELFF. Here the CDR3 DNA reads TGCGCCAGCAGCTTTCGACAGGAGAACACCGGGGAGCTGTTTTTT.

The V gene is TRBV7-9, the J gene TRBJ2-1; 7 bases agree with TRBD2. The CDR3 is 13 amino acids. Germline V gene sequence: CDR1 SEHNR, CDR2 FQNEAQ (reference sequence). The CDR3 DNA reads TGTGTCGTATTCGGCGGGAGCTACAATGAGCAGTTCTTC. Protein sequence: CVVFGGSYNEQFF. Drawing the rest from reference TRBV7-9 and TRBJ2-1, the complete variable domain is DTGVSQNPRHKITKRGQNVTFRCDPISEHNRLYWYRQTLGQGPEFLTYFQNEAQLEKSRLLSDRFSAERPKGSFSTLEIQRTEQGDSAMYLCVVFGGSYNEQFFGPGTRLTVL.

V and J are TRBV4-3 and TRBJ2-1; the D is unclear. Germline V gene data show CDR1 as LGHNA and CDR2 as YSLEER. Between the trimmed V and J ends, which lost 5 bases and 3 bases, there was a span of 8 bases. CDR3 size: 13 residues. The CDR3 DNA reads as TGCGCCAGCAGCTTGACATACTACAATGAGCAGTTCTTC. This translates into CASSLTYYNEQFF.

V usage is TRBV28 and J usage is TRBJ2-4, with TRBD2 matching 7 bases. The germline V gene has CDR1 MDHEN and CDR2 SYDVKM. This CDR3 has 17 residues. V trimming: 5 bases; J trimming: 1 base; junction bases outside the gene matches: 11. CDR3 sequence reads: CASSIQASGRAKNIQYF. The CDR3 DNA is TGTGCCAGCAGTATACAGGCTAGCGGACGTGCCAAAAACATTCAGTACTTC.

J is TRBJ2-1 and V is TRBV4-1; tentative D call: TRBD2 (5 bases). V lost 4 bases and J lost 8, with 24 bases in between. Germline V gene sequence: CDR1 MGHRA, CDR2 YSYEKL. This CDR3 has 17 residues. The CDR3, as DNA: TGCGCCAGCAGCCCCACCCCCGAGCGGACCTTTATGTATGAGCAGTTCTTC. As protein: CASSPTPERTFMYEQFF.

V and J are TRBV13 and TRBJ2-5, with D tentatively TRBD1 or TRBD2 (6 bases each). This CDR3 comprises 17 residues. Germline CDR1 PRHDT, CDR2 FYEKMQ (reference sequence). The V end was cut by 1 base, the J end by 5 bases, with 20 bases between. CDR3 DNA: TGTGCCAGCAGCTTAGTTCGCCTCGGGGGACAAGGGGAGACCCAGTACTTC. It is translated as CASSLVRLGGQGETQYF.

The chain couples TRBV7-6 to TRBJ2-7, with TRBD1 matching 11 bases. CDR1 SGHVS and CDR2 FNYEAQ come from the germline V gene. The CDR3 covers 16 residues. The V gene end was trimmed by 5 bases and the J gene end by 6 bases; junction bases not matched to a gene: 12. The DNA for the CDR3 is TGTGCCAGCAGCGGTAGTCTCGGGACAGGGGGAGTCGAGCAGTACTTC. It encodes CASSGSLGTGGVEQYF. The full variable domain, with the rest looked up from reference TRBV7-6 and TRBJ2-7, is GAGVSQSPRYKVTKRGQDVALRCDPISGHVSLYWYRQALGQGPEFLTYFNYEAQQDKSGLPNDRFSAERPEGSISTLTIQRTEQRDSAMYRCASSGSLGTGGVEQYFGPGTRLTVT.

Here the CDR3 DNA reads TGTGCCAGCAGTTTGACAGGGGTTGGGGCCTACGAGCAGTACTTC. Translation: CASSLTGVGAYEQYF. The rearrangement links TRBV7-2 to TRBJ2-7; 8 nucleotides match TRBD1. V lost 6 bases to trimming and J lost 2 bases; unmatched junction nucleotides: 9. Germline V gene sequence: CDR1 SGHTA, CDR2 FQGNSA. The length of the CDR3 is 15 residues.

The genes are TRBV15 and TRBJ1-6; no reliable D call. The CDR3 totals 15 residues. With 2 bases removed from V and 7 bases from J, the gap between germline ends came to 12 bases. Germline CDR1 LNHNV, CDR2 YYDKDF (reference sequence). CDR3 in amino acids: CATSRNQVPNSPLHF. The CDR3 DNA reads TGTGCCACCAGCAGAAACCAGGTGCCAAATTCACCCCTCCACTTT.

The chain uses TRBV9 and TRBJ1-1; D possibly corresponds to TRBD1 (6 bases). The CDR3 spans 14 residues. Germline CDR1 SGDLS, CDR2 YYNGEE. V was trimmed by 0 bases and J by 10 bases, leaving 16 bases between them. The CDR3 loop reads CASSVGQASGVAFF. The CDR3 DNA follows: TGTGCCAGCAGCGTAGGACAGGCGAGCGGGGTAGCTTTCTTT. Supplemented by reference TRBV9 and TRBJ1-1, the full variable domain reads DSGVTQTPKHLITATGQRVTLRCSPRSGDLSVYWYQQSLDQGLQFLIQYYNGEERAKGNILERFSAQQFPDLHSELNLSSLELGDSALYFCASSVGQASGVAFFGQGTRLTVV.

The rearrangement uses TRBV9 and TRBJ2-7; a possible D gene is TRBD2 (6 bases). The CDR3 length is 15 residues. With 0 bases removed from V and 0 bases from J, the gap between germline ends came to 10 bases. Germline assignment: CDR1 SGDLS and CDR2 YYNGEE. CDR3 residues: CASSVDRGSSYEQYF. The CDR3 DNA reads as TGTGCCAGCAGCGTAGATCGGGGGAGCTCCTACGAGCAGTACTTC. The whole variable domain, filled in from reference TRBV9 and TRBJ2-7, reads DSGVTQTPKHLITATGQRVTLRCSPRSGDLSVYWYQQSLDQGLQFLIQYYNGEERAKGNILERFSAQQFPDLHSELNLSSLELGDSALYFCASSVDRGSSYEQYFGPGTRLTVT.

The chain uses TRBV15 and TRBJ2-7; 9 bases align to TRBD2. The J segment lost 4 bases and the V segment lost 1 base, leaving 5 bases of the junction unmatched. This CDR3 is 15 amino acids long. Germline V CDR1 and CDR2: LNHNV, YYDKDF (reference sequence). In DNA, the CDR3 is TGTGCCACCAGCAGAGTGGTTGCGGGAGGGTACGAGCAGTACTTC. Encoded protein: CATSRVVAGGYEQYF.

The chain links TRBV11-2 to TRBJ2-7; maybe TRBD2 (6 bases). V lost 4 bases and J 7 bases, leaving 23 bases between the germline ends. The CDR3 consists of 16 residues. The germline V gene encodes CDR1 SGHAT and CDR2 FQNNGV. The CDR3 sequence: CASSSPSGSYSGEQYF. The CDR3 region has the DNA TGTGCCAGCAGCTCCCCCAGCGGGTCCTATTCGGGGGAGCAGTACTTC.

The rearrangement joins TRBV28 to TRBJ1-1, with 9 bases identical to TRBD1. The CDR3 consists of 15 residues. V shed 5 bases, J shed 1 base, and the junction held 5 bases outside the gene matches. Germline V CDR1 and CDR2: MDHEN, SYDVKM. The CDR3 reads CASSVPGQGNTEAFF. For the CDR3, the DNA is TGTGCCAGCAGTGTACCGGGACAGGGGAACACTGAAGCTTTCTTT.

V usage is TRBV21-1 and J usage is TRBJ1-1. TRBV21-1 is a recognized pseudogene. The CDR3 is 15 residues long. CDR3 sequence reads: CASSKGEGGVAEAFF. The CDR3 region has the DNA TGTGCCAGCAGCAAAGGTGAAGGGGGGGTTGCTGAAGCTTTCTTT.

The chain recombines TRBV19 with TRBJ2-1; D is unclear. Trimming left V 3 bases short and J 1 base short, with 10 bases between. This CDR3 region has 15 residues. Per the germline V gene, CDR1 is LNHDA and CDR2 is SQIVND (reference sequence). CDR3 in DNA: TGTGCCAGTAGTATGATAGGGAATTCCTACAATGAGCAGTTCTTC. Amino acids: CASSMIGNSYNEQFF.